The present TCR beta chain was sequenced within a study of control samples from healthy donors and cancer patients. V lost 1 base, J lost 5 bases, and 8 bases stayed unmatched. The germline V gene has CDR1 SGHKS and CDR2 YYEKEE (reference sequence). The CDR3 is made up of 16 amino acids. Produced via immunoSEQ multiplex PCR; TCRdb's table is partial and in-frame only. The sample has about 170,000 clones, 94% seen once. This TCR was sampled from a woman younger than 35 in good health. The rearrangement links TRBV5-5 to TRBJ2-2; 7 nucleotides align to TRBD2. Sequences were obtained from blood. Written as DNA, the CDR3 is TGTGCCAGCAGCTTGATATCCCCCGGGGGGACCGGGGAGCTGTTTTTT. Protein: CASSLISPGGTGELFF. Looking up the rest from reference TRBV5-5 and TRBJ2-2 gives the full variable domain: DAGVTQSPTHLIKTRGQQVTLRCSPISGHKSVSWYQQVLGQGPQFIFQYYEKEERGRGNFPDRFSARQFPNYSSELNVNALLLGDSALYLCASSLISPGGTGELFFGEGSRLTVL.